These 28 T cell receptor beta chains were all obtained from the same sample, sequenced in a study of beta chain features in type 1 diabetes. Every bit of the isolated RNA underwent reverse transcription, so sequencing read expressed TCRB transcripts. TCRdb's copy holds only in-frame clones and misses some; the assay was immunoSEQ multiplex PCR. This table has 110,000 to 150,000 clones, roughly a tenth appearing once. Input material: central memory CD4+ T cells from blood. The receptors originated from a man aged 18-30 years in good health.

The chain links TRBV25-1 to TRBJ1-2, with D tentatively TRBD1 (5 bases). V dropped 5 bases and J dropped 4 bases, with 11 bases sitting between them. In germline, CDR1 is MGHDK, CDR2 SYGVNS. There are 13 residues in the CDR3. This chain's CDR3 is CASSSSGLYGYTF. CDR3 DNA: TGTGCCAGCAGTAGCTCGGGACTCTATGGCTACACCTTC.

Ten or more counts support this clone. The CDR3 here is CASSRGFQETQYF. Written as DNA, the CDR3 is TGTGCCAGCAGCAGGGGTTTCCAAGAGACCCAGTACTTC. V is TRBV9 and J is TRBJ2-5; a possible D gene is TRBD1 (5 bases). V gave up 4 bases and J gave up 1 base, with 8 bases separating them. The CDR3 extends over 13 amino acids. Germline assignment: CDR1 SGDLS and CDR2 YYNGEE.

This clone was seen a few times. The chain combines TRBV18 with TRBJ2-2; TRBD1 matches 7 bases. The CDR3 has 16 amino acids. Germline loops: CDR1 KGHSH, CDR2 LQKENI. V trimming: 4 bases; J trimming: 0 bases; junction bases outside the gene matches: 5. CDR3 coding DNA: TGTGCCAGCTCACAAACAGGGGCCGCGAACACCGGGGAGCTGTTTTTT. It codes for CASSQTGAANTGELFF.

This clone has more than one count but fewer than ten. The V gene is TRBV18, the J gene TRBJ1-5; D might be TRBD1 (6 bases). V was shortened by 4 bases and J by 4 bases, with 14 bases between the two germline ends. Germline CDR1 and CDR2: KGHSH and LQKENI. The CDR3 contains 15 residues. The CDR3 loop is CASSLGAGVNQPQHF. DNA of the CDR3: TGTGCCAGCTCACTTGGGGCAGGGGTAAATCAGCCCCAGCATTTT.

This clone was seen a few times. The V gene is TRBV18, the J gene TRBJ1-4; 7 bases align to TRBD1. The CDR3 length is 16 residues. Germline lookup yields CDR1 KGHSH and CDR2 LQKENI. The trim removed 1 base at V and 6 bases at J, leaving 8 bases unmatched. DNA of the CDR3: TGTGCCAGCTCACCACGAGGTCCCCAGGGGGATGAAAAACTGTTTTTT. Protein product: CASSPRGPQGDEKLFF. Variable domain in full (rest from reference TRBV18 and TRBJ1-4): NAGVMQNPRHLVRRRGQEARLRCSPMKGHSHVYWYRQLPEEGLKFMVYLQKENIIDESGMPKERFSAEFPKEGPSILRIQQVVRGDSAAYFCASSPRGPQGDEKLFFGSGTQLSVL.

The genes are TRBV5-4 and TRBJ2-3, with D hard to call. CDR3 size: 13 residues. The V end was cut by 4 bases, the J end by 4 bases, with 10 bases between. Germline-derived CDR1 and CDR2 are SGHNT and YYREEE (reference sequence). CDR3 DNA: TGTGCCAGCAGCCTCCCATCGGCAGATACGCAGTATTTT. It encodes CASSLPSADTQYF.

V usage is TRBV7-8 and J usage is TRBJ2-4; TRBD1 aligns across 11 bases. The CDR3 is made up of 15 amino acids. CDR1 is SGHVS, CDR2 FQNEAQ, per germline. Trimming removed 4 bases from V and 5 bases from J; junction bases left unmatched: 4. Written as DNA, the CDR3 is TGTGCCAGCAGCTGGACAGGGGGCGCGGAAAACATTCAGTACTTC. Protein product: CASSWTGGAENIQYF.

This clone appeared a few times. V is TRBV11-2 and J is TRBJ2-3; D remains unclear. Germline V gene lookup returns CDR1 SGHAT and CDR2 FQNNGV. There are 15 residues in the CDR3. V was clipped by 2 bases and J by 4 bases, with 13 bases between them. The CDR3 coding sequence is TGTGCCAGCAGCTTAATAGTTTCTGCCCCAGATACGCAGTATTTT. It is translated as CASSLIVSAPDTQYF.

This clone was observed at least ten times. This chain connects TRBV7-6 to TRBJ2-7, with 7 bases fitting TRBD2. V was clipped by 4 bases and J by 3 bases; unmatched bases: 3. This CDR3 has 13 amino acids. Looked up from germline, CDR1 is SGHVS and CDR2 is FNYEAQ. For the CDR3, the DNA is TGTGCCAGCAGCTCAGGCGGGGGCTACGAGCAGTACTTC. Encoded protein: CASSSGGGYEQYF.

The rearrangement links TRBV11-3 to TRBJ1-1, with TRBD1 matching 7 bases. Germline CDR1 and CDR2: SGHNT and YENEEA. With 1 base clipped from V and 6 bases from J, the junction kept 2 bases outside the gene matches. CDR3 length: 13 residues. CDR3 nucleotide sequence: TGTGCCAGCAGCTTAGTTGGACAGGCTGAAGCTTTCTTT. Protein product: CASSLVGQAEAFF.

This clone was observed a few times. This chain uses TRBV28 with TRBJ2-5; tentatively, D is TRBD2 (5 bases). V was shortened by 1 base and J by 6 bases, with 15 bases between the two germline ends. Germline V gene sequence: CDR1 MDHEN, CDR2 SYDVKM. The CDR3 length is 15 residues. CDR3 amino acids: CASSLSDPGWKTQYF. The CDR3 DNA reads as TGTGCCAGCAGTTTATCCGATCCGGGGTGGAAGACCCAGTACTTC.

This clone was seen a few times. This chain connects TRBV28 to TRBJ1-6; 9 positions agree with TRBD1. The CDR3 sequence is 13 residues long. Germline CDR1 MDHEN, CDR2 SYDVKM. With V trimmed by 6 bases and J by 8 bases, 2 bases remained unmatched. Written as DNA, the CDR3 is TGTGCCAGCAGGGGACAGGGCCATTCACCCCTCCACTTT. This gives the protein CASRGQGHSPLHF.

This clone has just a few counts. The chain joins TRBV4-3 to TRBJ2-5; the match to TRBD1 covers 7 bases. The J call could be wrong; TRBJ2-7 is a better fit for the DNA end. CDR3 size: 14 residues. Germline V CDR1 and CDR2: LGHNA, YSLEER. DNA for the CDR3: TGCGCCAGCAGCCAAGCGGCCAGGGGGTACGAGCAGTACTTC. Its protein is CASSQAARGYEQYF.

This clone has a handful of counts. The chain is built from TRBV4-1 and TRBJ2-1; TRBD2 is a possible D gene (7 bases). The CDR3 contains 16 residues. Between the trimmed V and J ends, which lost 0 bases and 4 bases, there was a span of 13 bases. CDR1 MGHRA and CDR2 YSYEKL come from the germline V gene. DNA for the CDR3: TGCGCCAGCAGCCAAGAAGGGGGACTACAATACAATGAGCAGTTCTTC. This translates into CASSQEGGLQYNEQFF.

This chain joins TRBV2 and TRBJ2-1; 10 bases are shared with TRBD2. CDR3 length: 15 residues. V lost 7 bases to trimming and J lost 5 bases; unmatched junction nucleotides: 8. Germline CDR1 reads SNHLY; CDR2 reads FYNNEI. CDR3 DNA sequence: TGTGCCAGCAACCCTTTAGCGGGGGGCCACAATGAGCAGTTCTTC. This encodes CASNPLAGGHNEQFF.

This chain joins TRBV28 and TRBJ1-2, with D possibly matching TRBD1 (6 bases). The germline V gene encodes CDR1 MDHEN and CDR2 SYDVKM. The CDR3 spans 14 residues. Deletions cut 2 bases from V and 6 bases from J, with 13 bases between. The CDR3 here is CASSLGGAFDGYTF. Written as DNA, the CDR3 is TGTGCCAGCAGTTTAGGGGGCGCCTTTGATGGCTACACCTTC.

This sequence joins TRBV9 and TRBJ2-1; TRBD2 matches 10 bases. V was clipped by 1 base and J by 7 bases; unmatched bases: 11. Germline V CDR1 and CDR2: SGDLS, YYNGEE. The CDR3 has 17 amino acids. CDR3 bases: TGTGCCAGCAGCGTAACTAGCGGGGTCTCATGGCGGAATGAGCAGTTCTTC. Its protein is CASSVTSGVSWRNEQFF. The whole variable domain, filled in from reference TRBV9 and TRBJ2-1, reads DSGVTQTPKHLITATGQRVTLRCSPRSGDLSVYWYQQSLDQGLQFLIQYYNGEERAKGNILERFSAQQFPDLHSELNLSSLELGDSALYFCASSVTSGVSWRNEQFFGPGTRLTVL.

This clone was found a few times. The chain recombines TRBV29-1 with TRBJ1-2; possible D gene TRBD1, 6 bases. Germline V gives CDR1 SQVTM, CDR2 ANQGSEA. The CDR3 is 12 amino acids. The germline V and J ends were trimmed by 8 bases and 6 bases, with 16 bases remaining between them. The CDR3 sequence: CSIQGETDGYTF. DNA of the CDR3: TGCAGCATACAGGGAGAAACTGATGGCTACACCTTC.

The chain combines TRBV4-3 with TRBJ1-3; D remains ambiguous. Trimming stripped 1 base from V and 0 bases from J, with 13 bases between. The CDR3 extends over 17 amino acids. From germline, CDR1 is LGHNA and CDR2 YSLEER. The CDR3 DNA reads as TGCGCCAGCAGCCAAGCGACATGGAAGGACTCTGGAAACACCATATATTTT. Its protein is CASSQATWKDSGNTIYF.

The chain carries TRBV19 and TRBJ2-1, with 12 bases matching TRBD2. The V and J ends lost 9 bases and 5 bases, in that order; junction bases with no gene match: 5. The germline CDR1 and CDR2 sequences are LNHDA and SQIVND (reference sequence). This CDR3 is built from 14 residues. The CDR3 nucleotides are TGTGCCAGCCGCTGGACTAGCGGGAACAATGAGCAGTTCTTC. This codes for CASRWTSGNNEQFF.

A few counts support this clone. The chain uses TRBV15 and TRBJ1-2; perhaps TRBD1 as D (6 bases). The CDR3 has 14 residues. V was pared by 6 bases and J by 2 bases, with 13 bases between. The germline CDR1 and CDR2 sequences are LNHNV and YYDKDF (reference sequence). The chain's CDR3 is CATRYPGHNYGYTF. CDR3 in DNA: TGTGCCACCAGGTACCCGGGACACAACTATGGCTACACCTTC.

CDR3 amino acids: CASSTTGTGAYEQYF. In DNA form, the CDR3 reads TGTGCCAGTAGTACAACCGGGACAGGGGCCTACGAGCAGTACTTC. The gene calls are TRBV19 and TRBJ2-7; TRBD1 aligns across 10 bases. The CDR3 runs 15 residues. Germline V gene data show CDR1 as LNHDA and CDR2 as SQIVND (reference sequence). Trimming at V came to 4 bases and at J to 2 bases, leaving 5 bases not matched to a gene.

The CDR3 region is CASRTPGQSNYGYTF. The CDR3 bases are TGTGCCAGCAGAACCCCAGGACAGTCTAACTATGGCTACACCTTC. The chain uses TRBV6-5 and TRBJ1-2; possible D gene TRBD1, 6 bases. V lost 6 bases and J 0 bases, leaving 14 bases between the germline ends. The CDR3 has 15 amino acids. Per germline, CDR1 MNHEY and CDR2 SVGAGI.

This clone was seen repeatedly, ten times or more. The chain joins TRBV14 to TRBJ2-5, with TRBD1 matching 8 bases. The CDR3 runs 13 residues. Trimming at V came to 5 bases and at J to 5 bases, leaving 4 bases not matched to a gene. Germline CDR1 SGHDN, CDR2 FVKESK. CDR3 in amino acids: CASSTRTGETQYF. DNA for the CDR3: TGTGCCAGCAGCACCCGGACAGGGGAGACCCAGTACTTC.

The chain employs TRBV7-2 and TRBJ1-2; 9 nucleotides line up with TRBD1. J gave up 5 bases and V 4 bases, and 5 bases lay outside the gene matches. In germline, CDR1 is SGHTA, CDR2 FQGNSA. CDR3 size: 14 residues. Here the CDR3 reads CASSSTGQGYGYTF. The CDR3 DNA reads TGTGCCAGCAGCTCGACGGGACAGGGATATGGCTACACCTTC. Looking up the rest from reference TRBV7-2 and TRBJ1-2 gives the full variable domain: GAGVSQSPSNKVTEKGKDVELRCDPISGHTALYWYRQSLGQGLEFLIYFQGNSAPDKSGLPSDRFSAERTGGSVSTLTIQRTQQEDSAVYLCASSSTGQGYGYTFGSGTRLTVV.

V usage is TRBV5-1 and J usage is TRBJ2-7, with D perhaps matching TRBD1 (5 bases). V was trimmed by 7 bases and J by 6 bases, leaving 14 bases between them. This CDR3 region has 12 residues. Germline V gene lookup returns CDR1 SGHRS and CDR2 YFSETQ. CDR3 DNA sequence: TGCGCCAGCTCCCCCCAGGGAAGCGAGCAGTACTTC. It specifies CASSPQGSEQYF.

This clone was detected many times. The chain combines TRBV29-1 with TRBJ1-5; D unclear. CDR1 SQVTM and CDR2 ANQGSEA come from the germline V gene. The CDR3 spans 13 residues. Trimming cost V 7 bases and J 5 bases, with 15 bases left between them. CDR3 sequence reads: CSASPGGHQPQHF. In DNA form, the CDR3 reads TGCAGCGCCAGCCCGGGAGGTCATCAGCCCCAGCATTTT.

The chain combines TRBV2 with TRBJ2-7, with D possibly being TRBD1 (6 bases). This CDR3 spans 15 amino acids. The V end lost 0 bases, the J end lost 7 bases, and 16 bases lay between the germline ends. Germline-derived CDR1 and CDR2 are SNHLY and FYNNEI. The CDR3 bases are TGTGCCAGCAGTGAAGCGGGGGCGGCAGGGTTTGAGCAGTACTTC. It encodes CASSEAGAAGFEQYF.